Shown below are 3 T cell receptor beta chains from a single sample sequenced in a study of graft-versus-host responses after intestinal transplantation. The protocol was immunoSEQ multiplex PCR, while the TCRdb copy is restricted to in-frame clones and leaves out a portion. The sample includes about 93,000 clones, around 83% of them seen just once. No antigen is known for these receptors. The starting material was unstimulated CD4+ T cells sorted from spleen or lymph node cells, obtained before intestinal transplant. Receptors originate from a human donor who received an intestinal transplant.

This chain connects TRBV7-9 to TRBJ2-2; D is unclear. Trimming shortened V by 5 bases and J by 6 bases, and 13 bases separated the two germline ends. CDR1 and CDR2 (germline): SEHNR, FQNEAQ (reference sequence). The CDR3 contains 14 residues. In nucleotides, the CDR3 is TGTGCCAGCAGCCCGACGGGTCTCTCCGGGGAGCTGTTTTTT. Protein: CASSPTGLSGELFF.

This clone occurred once. The chain is built from TRBV28 and TRBJ1-5, with D perhaps matching TRBD1 (5 bases). The CDR3 is made up of 14 amino acids. Germline V gene lookup returns CDR1 MDHEN and CDR2 SYDVKM. V was clipped by 7 bases and J by 11 bases, with 21 bases between them. CDR3 amino acids: CASIRQGRVLAQHF. The CDR3 DNA follows: TGTGCCAGCATTAGGCAGGGTAGGGTATTGGCCCAGCATTTT.

The V call is TRBV7-2, the J call TRBJ1-4; TRBD1 might be the D (6 bases). This CDR3 region has 17 residues. Trimming left V 0 bases short and J 6 bases short, with 17 bases between. CDR1 is SGHTA, CDR2 FQGNSA, per germline. CDR3 amino acids: CASSLAGWGGRDEKLFF. The CDR3 region has the DNA TGTGCCAGCAGCTTAGCGGGGTGGGGGGGCAGGGATGAAAAACTGTTTTTT. The variable domain in full, with the rest retrieved from reference TRBV7-2 and TRBJ1-4, is GAGVSQSPSNKVTEKGKDVELRCDPISGHTALYWYRQSLGQGLEFLIYFQGNSAPDKSGLPSDRFSAERTGGSVSTLTIQRTQQEDSAVYLCASSLAGWGGRDEKLFFGSGTQLSVL.